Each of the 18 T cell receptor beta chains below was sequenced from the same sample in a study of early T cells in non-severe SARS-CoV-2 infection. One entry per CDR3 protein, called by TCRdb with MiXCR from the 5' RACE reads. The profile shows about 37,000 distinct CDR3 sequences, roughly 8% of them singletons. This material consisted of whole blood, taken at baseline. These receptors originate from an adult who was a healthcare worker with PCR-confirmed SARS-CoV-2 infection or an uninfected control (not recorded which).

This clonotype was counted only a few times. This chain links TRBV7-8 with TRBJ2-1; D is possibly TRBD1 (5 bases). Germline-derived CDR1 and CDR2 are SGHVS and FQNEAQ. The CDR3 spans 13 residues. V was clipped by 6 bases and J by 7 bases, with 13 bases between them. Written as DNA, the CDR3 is TGTGCCAGCAGTTACGACAGTGGGAATGAGCAGTTCTTC. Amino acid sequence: CASSYDSGNEQFF.

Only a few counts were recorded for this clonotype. The CDR3 region is CSARPLRGFSGGTYEQFF. CDR3 bases: TGCAGTGCTAGACCCCTGAGGGGTTTTAGCGGGGGTACTTATGAGCAGTTCTTC. V gene TRBV20-1 combines with J gene TRBJ2-1; 9 bases are shared with TRBD2. Germline V gene lookup returns CDR1 DFQATT and CDR2 SNEGSKA (reference sequence). Trimming removed 2 bases from V and 8 bases from J; junction bases left unmatched: 19. The CDR3 contains 18 residues.

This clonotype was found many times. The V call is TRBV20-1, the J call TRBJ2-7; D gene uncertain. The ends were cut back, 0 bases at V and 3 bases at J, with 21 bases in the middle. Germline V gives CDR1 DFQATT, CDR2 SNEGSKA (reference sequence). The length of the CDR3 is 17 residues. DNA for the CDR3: TGCAGTGCTAGAGATCAGGACCCGTCTAGTGCCTACTACGAGCAGTACTTC. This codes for CSARDQDPSSAYYEQYF.

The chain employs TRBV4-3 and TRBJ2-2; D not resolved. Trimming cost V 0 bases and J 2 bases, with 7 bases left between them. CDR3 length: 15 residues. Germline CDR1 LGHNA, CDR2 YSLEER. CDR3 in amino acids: CASSQDPLNTGELFF. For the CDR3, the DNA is TGCGCCAGCAGCCAAGACCCGCTAAACACCGGGGAGCTGTTTTTT.

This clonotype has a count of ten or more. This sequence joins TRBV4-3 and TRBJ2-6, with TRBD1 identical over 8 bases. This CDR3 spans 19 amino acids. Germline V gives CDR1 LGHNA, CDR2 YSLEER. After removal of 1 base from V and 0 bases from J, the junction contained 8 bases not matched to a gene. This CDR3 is CASSQVLGQDYSGANVLTF. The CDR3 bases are TGCGCCAGCAGCCAAGTTTTGGGACAGGACTACTCTGGGGCCAACGTCCTGACTTTC.

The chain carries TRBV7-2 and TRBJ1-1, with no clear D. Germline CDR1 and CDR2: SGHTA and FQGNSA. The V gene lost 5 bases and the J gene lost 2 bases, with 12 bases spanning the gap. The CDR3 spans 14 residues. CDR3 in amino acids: CASSRRAYNTEAFF. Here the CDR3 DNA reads TGTGCCAGCAGCCGGAGGGCCTATAACACTGAAGCTTTCTTT.

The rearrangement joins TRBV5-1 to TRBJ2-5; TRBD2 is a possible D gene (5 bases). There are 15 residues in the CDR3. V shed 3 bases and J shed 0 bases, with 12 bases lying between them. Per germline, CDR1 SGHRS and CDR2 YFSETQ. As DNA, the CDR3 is TGCGCCAGCAGCTACAACTCCGGGAACCAAGAGACCCAGTACTTC. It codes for CASSYNSGNQETQYF. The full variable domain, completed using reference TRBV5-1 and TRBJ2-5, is KAGVTQTPRYLIKTRGQQVTLSCSPISGHRSVSWYQQTPGQGLQFLFEYFSETQRNKGNFPGRFSGRQFSNSRSEMNVSTLELGDSALYLCASSYNSGNQETQYFGPGTRLLVL.

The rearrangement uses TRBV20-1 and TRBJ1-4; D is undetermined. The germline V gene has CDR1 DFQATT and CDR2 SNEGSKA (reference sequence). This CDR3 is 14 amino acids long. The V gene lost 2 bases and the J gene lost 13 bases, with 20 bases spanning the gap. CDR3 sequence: CSARSPGPHGLLFF. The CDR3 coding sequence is TGCAGTGCTAGATCCCCCGGCCCTCATGGGTTACTGTTTTTT.

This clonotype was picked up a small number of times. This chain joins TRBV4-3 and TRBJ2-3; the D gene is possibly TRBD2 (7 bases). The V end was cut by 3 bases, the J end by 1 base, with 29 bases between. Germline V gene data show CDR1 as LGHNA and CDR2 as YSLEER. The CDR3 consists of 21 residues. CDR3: CASSHPPSGGQEGRRTDTQYF. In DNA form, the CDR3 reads TGCGCCAGCAGCCATCCCCCCTCGGGGGGCCAGGAGGGCCGTCGCACAGATACGCAGTATTTT.

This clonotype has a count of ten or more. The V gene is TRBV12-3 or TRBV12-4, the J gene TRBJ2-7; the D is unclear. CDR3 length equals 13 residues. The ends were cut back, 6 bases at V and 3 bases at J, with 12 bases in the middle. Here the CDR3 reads CASRRTADYEQYF. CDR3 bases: TGTGCCAGCAGGCGAACAGCAGACTACGAGCAGTACTTC.

In DNA form, the CDR3 reads TGCAGTGCTGGGACCTGGGGAAAGGGGAGCAATCAGCCCCAGCATTTT. It encodes CSAGTWGKGSNQPQHF. The chain uses TRBV20-1 and TRBJ1-5; D may be TRBD1 (5 bases). This CDR3 has 16 amino acids. Germline V gene sequence: CDR1 DFQATT, CDR2 SNEGSKA (reference sequence). The V end was cut by 5 bases, the J end by 1 base, with 18 bases between.

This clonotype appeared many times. CDR3 in amino acids: CASSLEGSNQPQHF. The CDR3 DNA reads as TGTGCCAGCAGCTTAGAGGGCAGCAATCAGCCCCAGCATTTT. The chain is built from TRBV7-2 and TRBJ1-5; no firm D call. This CDR3 has 14 residues. The germline gives CDR1 SGHTA, CDR2 FQGNSA. The V and J ends lost 1 base and 1 base respectively, with 5 bases between them.

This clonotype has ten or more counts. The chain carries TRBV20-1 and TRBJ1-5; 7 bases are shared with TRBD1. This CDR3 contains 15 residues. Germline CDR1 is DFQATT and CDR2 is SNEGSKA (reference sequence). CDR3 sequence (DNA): TGCAGCGCATCTCCGGGACAGAGCTTCAATCAGCCCCAGCATTTT. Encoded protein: CSASPGQSFNQPQHF.

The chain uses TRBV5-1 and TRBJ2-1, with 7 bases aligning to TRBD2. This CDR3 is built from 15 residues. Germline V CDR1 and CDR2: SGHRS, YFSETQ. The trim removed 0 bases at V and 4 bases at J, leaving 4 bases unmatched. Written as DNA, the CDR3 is TGCGCCAGCAGCTTGGACGGGGGGATGTACAATGAGCAGTTCTTC. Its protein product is CASSLDGGMYNEQFF. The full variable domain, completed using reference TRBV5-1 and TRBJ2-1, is KAGVTQTPRYLIKTRGQQVTLSCSPISGHRSVSWYQQTPGQGLQFLFEYFSETQRNKGNFPGRFSGRQFSNSRSEMNVSTLELGDSALYLCASSLDGGMYNEQFFGPGTRLTVL.

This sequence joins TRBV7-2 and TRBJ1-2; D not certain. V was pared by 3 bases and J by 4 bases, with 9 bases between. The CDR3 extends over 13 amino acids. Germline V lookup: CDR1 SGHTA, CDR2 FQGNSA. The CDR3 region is CASSLLEGYGYTF. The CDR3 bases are TGTGCCAGCAGCTTGTTAGAGGGCTATGGCTACACCTTC.

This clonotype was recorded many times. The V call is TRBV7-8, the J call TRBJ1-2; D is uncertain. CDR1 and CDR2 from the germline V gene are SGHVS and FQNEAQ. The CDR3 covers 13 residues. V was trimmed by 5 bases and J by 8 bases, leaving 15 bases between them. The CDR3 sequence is CASSHESPLGYTF. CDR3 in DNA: TGTGCCAGCAGCCACGAATCACCTCTAGGCTACACCTTC.

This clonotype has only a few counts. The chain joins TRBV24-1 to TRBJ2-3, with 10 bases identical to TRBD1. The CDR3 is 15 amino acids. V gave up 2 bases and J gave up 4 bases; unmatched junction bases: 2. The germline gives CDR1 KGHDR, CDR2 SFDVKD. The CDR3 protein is CATSDWGQGPDTQYF. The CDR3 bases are TGTGCCACCAGTGATTGGGGACAGGGGCCAGATACGCAGTATTTT.

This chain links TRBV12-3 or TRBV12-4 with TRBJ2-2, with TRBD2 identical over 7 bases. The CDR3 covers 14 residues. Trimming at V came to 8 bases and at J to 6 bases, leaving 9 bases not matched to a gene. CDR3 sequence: CASLPAGRPGELFF. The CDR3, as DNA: TGTGCCAGCCTGCCAGCGGGAAGACCCGGGGAGCTGTTTTTT.